The present TCR beta chain was sequenced within a study of cytomegalovirus exposure and HLA in healthy donors. Concerning this clone: Its antigen is as yet unknown.

Healthy donors of bone marrow made up the group. There are 15 residues in the CDR3. Per the germline V gene, CDR1 is WNHNN and CDR2 is SYGVQD (reference sequence). Trimming cost V 7 bases and J 1 base; bases outside gene matches: 8. General study findings and limits: TCR beta chain V- and J-gene trimming was linked, in a later analysis, to a missense variant in DCLRE1C. Apparent HLA restriction characterized most CMV-associated TCR beta chains in a later analysis. According to the study, around 180 TCR beta chains were cytomegalovirus-associated.

PCR was performed using 60 Vbeta and 13 Jbeta primers. Sequencing was performed with immunoSEQ multiplex PCR; in TCRdb, only in-frame clones are kept and a portion is missing. The table records roughly 70,000 clones, around 78% of them present only once. The chain links TRBV10-1 to TRBJ2-3; 7 positions agree with TRBD2. The receptor was isolated from a man in his fifties or sixties in good health and CMV-seronegative. Sequencing input: PBMCs. This chain's CDR3 is CASNDGGSGTDTQYF. The DNA of the CDR3 is TGCGCCAGCAATGACGGCGGGAGTGGCACAGATACGCAGTATTTT.